Detailed here is one T cell receptor beta chain. Generated by immunoSEQ multiplex PCR, the TCRdb table keeps only in-frame clones and is missing some. In the table there are roughly 68,000 clones, more than 75% of which are singletons. The V end was cut by 0 bases, the J end by 11 bases, with 17 bases between. The CDR3 loop spans 14 amino acids. Germline V gives CDR1 SGHRS, CDR2 YFSETQ. These data are taken from a study of blood T cell repertoires in COVID-19. Study summary: Sample material is recorded as cDNA or gDNA derived from T cells, B-cell-depleted T cells, or PBMCs.

Individuals drawn from around 25 US areas were roughly 18 to 95 years old. Participant-reported clinical history was the basis for cohort assignment. The chain has TRBV5-1 and TRBJ1-1, with D possibly being TRBD1 (5 bases). This receptor was obtained from a middle-aged woman who had recovered from COVID-19. Material: PBMCs or T cells enriched from blood (not recorded which). CDR3 sequence (DNA): TGCGCCAGCAGCTTGGGACAGCCAACAGTAGAGGCTTTCTTT. Its translation: CASSLGQPTVEAFF.